These 6 T cell receptor beta chains came from one sample sequenced in a study of Ad26.COV2.S vaccination and SARS-CoV-2 variants. Treatment: 19 received Ad26.COV2.S at low or high dose, single or two shots; about 5 received placebo; per-sample allocation not given. Day 63 following the first vaccine or placebo injection was when the samples were taken. Using immunoSEQ multiplex PCR, the repertoire was profiled, and TCRdb retains in-frame clones only, with some absent. The data contain 400,000 to 500,000 clones, roughly 88% of them singletons. This sample comprised peripheral blood, obtained in a trial of Ad26.COV2.S vaccine versus placebo. Every receptor here comes from a person aged 18-65 years who received the Ad26.COV2.S COVID-19 vaccine or a placebo.

This clone was seen a few times. The J gene is TRBJ2-3, the V gene TRBV7-9; D unclear. There are 14 residues in the CDR3. Germline CDR1 reads SEHNR; CDR2 reads FQNEAQ (reference sequence). The V and J ends lost 2 bases and 5 bases respectively, with 11 bases between them. CDR3 loop: CASSLPSWLDTQYF. CDR3 DNA sequence: TGTGCCAGCAGCTTACCCAGCTGGTTAGATACGCAGTATTTT.

The chain employs TRBV10-3 and TRBJ2-7; 7 bases are shared with TRBD1. Germline CDR1 ENHRY, CDR2 SYGVKD. After removal of 5 bases from V and 5 bases from J, the junction contained 6 bases not matched to a gene. This CDR3 spans 13 amino acids. This CDR3 reads CAISLTGVDEQYF. Here the CDR3 DNA reads TGTGCCATCAGTCTAACAGGGGTTGACGAGCAGTACTTC.

This chain links TRBV14 with TRBJ2-5; the match to TRBD2 covers 10 bases. This CDR3 is built from 16 residues. Looked up from germline, CDR1 is SGHDN and CDR2 is FVKESK. The junction had 6 bases not matched to a gene; V was cut back by 1 base and J by 4 bases. The CDR3 protein is CASSQVGAGGRETQYF. In DNA form, the CDR3 reads TGTGCCAGCAGCCAAGTTGGAGCGGGGGGGCGAGAGACCCAGTACTTC.

This clone has only a few counts. This sequence joins TRBV28 and TRBJ2-7; the D gene is possibly TRBD1 (5 bases). V shed 3 bases and J shed 3 bases, with 12 bases lying between them. This CDR3 is built from 14 residues. From germline, CDR1 is MDHEN and CDR2 SYDVKM. The CDR3 bases are TGTGCCAGCAGTTTCCGGCAGGGTAGCTACGAGCAGTACTTC. It yields the protein CASSFRQGSYEQYF.

The chain has TRBV3-1 (or the pseudogene TRBV3-2) and TRBJ1-4; no clear D gene. This CDR3 is built from 15 residues. Germline V gives CDR1 LGHDT, CDR2 YNNKEL (reference sequence). Deletions cut 4 bases from V and 8 bases from J, with 17 bases between. This CDR3 reads CASSPSVGNREKLFF. The CDR3, as DNA: TGTGCCAGCAGCCCATCGGTAGGGAATAGAGAAAAACTGTTTTTT.

This sequence joins TRBV21-1 and TRBJ1-3. TRBV21-1 counts as a pseudogene. The CDR3 runs to 15 residues. The CDR3 here is CASSIGGSREGTIYF. In DNA, the CDR3 is TGTGCCAGCAGCATCGGTGGGTCGAGGGAAGGCACCATATATTTT.